This T cell receptor (beta chain) was documented in a study of T cell repertoires in cytomegalovirus infection. Study-level points and caveats: CMV-specific HLA-C-restricted TCR beta clonotypes dominated the ex vivo response.

This CDR3 region has 17 residues. Germline CDR1 MNHEY, CDR2 SMNVEV (reference sequence). V trimming: 2 bases; J trimming: 9 bases; junction bases outside the gene matches: 9. A word on this clonotype: Its antigen is not known.

TCRdb processed the reads anew with MiXCR; each CDR3 protein has one entry. Counted here are 600,000 to 700,000 distinct CDR3 sequences, around 31% occurring once; the ten biggest clones make up 15% to 20%. J is TRBJ2-1 and V is TRBV27; 14 bases agree with TRBD2. The sequence derives from a human donor in good health (CMV status not recorded). Some clones in this sample may be carry-over from other donors' samples. This specimen consisted of cultured PBMCs, obtained from culture after CMV antigen stimulation. The CDR3 region is CASSLQRLAGGPSEQFF. The DNA of the CDR3 is TGTGCCAGCAGTTTACAAAGACTAGCGGGAGGGCCCAGTGAGCAGTTCTTC.